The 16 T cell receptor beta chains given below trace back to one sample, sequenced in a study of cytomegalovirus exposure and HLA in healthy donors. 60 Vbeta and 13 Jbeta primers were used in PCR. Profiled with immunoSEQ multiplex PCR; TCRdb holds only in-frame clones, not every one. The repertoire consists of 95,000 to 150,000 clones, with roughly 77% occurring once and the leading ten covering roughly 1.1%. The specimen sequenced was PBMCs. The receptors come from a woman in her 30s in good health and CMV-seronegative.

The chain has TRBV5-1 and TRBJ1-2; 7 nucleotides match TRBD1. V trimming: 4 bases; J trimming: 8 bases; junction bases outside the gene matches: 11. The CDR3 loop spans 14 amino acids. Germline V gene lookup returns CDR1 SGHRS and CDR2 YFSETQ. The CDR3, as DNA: TGCGCCAGCAGCCCCCAACAGGGGACGATCGGCTACACCTTC. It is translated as CASSPQQGTIGYTF.

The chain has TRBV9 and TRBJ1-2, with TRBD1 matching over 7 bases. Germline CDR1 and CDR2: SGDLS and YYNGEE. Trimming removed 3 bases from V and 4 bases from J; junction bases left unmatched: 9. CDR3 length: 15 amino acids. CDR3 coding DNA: TGTGCCAGCAGCGCAGACAGGGAGATGAGCTATGGCTACACCTTC. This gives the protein CASSADREMSYGYTF. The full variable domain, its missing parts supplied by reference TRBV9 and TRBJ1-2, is DSGVTQTPKHLITATGQRVTLRCSPRSGDLSVYWYQQSLDQGLQFLIQYYNGEERAKGNILERFSAQQFPDLHSELNLSSLELGDSALYFCASSADREMSYGYTFGSGTRLTVV.

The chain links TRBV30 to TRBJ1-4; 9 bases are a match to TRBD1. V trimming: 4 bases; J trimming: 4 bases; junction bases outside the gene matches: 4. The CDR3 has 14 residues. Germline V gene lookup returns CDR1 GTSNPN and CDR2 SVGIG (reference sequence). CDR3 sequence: CAWTSGQGNEKLFF. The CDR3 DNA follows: TGTGCCTGGACCTCGGGACAGGGTAATGAAAAACTGTTTTTT.

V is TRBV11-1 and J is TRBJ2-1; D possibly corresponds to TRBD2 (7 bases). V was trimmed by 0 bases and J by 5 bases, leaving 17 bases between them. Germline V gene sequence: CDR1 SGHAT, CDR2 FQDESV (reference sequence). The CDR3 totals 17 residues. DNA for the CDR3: TGTGCCAGCAGCTTAGCGGAGGCGGGGGCACCCCACAATGAGCAGTTCTTC. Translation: CASSLAEAGAPHNEQFF.

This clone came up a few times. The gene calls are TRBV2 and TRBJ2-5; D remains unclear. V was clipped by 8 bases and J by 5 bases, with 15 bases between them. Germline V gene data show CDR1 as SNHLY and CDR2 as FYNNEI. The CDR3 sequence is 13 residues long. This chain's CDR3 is CASFFIGPETQYF. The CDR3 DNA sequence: TGTGCCAGCTTCTTTATTGGGCCGGAGACCCAGTACTTC.

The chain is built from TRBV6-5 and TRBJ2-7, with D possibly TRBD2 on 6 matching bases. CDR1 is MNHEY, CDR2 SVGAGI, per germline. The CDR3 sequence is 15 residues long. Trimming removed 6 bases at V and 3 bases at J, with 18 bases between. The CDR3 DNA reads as TGTGCCAGCAGCCGCGGGGCAGGGTTTGACTACGAGCAGTACTTC. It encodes CASSRGAGFDYEQYF.

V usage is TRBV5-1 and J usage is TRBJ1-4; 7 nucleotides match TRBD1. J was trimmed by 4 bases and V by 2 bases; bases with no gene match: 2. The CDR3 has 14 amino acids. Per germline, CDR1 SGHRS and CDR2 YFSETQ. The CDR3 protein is CASSFQGVNEKLFF. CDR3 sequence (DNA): TGCGCCAGCAGCTTTCAGGGGGTTAATGAAAAACTGTTTTTT.

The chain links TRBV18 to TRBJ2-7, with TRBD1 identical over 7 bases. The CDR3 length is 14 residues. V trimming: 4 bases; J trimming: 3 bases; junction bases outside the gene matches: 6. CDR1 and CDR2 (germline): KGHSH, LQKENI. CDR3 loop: CASSLTGTDYEQYF. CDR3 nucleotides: TGTGCCAGCTCACTTACCGGGACAGACTACGAGCAGTACTTC.

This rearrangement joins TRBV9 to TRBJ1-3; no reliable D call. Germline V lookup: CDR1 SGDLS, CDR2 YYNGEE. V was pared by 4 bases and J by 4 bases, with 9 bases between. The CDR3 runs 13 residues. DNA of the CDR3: TGTGCCAGCAGCCCTCCCCGGGGAAACACCATATATTTT. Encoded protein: CASSPPRGNTIYF.

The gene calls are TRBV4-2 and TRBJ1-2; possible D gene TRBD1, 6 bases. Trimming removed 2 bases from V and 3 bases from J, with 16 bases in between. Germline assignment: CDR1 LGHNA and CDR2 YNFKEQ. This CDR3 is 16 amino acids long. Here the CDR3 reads CASSQTRRGDDYGYTF. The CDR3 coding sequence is TGTGCCAGCAGCCAAACCCGCAGGGGCGATGACTATGGCTACACCTTC.

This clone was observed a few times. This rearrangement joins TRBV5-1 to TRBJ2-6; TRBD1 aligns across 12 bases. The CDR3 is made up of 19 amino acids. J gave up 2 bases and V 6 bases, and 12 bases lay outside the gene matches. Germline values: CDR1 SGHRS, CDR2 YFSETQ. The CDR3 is CASTPTPGTGGAGANVLTF. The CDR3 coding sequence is TGCGCCAGCACCCCGACTCCCGGGACAGGGGGCGCTGGGGCCAACGTCCTGACTTTC.

DNA for the CDR3: TGTGCCAGTAGTACCCCGATACAGGGAGCCACTGAAGCTTTCTTT. Its protein product is CASSTPIQGATEAFF. The rearrangement links TRBV19 to TRBJ1-1, with D possibly matching TRBD1 (6 bases). The CDR3 contains 15 residues. Germline lookup yields CDR1 LNHDA and CDR2 SQIVND (reference sequence). V lost 4 bases, J lost 4 bases, and 16 bases lay in between.

The CDR3 coding sequence is TGTGCCAGCAGCTTGCCCGGGATCGGGTACAATGAGCAGTTCTTC. Its translation is CASSLPGIGYNEQFF. This chain uses TRBV5-6 with TRBJ2-1, with D perhaps matching TRBD2 (5 bases). Trimming took off 1 base at V and 4 bases at J, with 12 bases between the two ends. This CDR3 is built from 15 residues. Looked up from germline, CDR1 is SGHDT and CDR2 is YYEEEE.

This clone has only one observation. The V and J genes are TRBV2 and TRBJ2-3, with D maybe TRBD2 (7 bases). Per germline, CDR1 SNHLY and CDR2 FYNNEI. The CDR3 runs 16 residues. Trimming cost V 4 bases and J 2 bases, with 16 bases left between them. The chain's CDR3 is CASSGWRGPDTDTQYF. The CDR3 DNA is TGTGCCAGCAGTGGATGGCGGGGGCCTGACACAGATACGCAGTATTTT.

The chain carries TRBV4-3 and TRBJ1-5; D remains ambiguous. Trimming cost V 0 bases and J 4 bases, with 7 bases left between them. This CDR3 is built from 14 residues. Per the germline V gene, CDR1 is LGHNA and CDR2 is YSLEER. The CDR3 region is CASSQDRRNQPQHF. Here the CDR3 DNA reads TGCGCCAGCAGCCAAGATAGGAGGAATCAGCCCCAGCATTTT.

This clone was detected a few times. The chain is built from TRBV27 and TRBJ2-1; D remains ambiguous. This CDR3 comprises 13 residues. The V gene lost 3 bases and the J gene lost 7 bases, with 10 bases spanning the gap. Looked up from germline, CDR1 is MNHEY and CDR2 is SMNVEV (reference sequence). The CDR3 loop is CASSFSFPNEQFF. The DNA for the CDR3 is TGTGCCAGCAGTTTCTCTTTCCCTAATGAGCAGTTCTTC.